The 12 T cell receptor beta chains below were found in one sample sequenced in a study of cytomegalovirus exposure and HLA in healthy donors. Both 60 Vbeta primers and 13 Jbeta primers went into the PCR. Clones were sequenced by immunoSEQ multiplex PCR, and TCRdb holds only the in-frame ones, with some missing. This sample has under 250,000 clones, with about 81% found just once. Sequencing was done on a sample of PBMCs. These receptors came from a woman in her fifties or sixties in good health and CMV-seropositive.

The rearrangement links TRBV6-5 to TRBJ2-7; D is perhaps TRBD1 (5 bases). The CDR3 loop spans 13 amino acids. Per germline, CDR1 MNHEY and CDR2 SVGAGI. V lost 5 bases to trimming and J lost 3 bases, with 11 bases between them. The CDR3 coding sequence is TGTGCCAGCAGTCCCGGACATTTCTACGAGCAGTACTTC. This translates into CASSPGHFYEQYF.

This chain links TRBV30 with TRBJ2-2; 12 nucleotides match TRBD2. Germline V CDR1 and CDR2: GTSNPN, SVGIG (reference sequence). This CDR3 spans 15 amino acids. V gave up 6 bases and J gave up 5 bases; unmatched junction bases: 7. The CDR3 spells CACSSGRAWTGELFF. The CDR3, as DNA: TGTGCCTGTTCTAGCGGGAGGGCCTGGACCGGGGAGCTGTTTTTT.

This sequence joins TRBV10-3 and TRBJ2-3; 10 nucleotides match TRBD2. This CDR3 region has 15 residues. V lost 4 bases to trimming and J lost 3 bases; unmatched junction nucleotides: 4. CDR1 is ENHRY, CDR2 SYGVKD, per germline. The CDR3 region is CAISGASGGTDTQYF. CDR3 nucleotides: TGTGCCATCAGTGGGGCTAGCGGGGGTACAGATACGCAGTATTTT.

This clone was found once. The CDR3 protein is CASSQVQGSGYTF. The CDR3 nucleotides read TGTGCCAGCAGCCAAGTTCAGGGCAGCGGCTACACCTTC. The chain recombines TRBV4-2 with TRBJ1-2; tentative D call: TRBD1 (5 bases). This CDR3 contains 13 residues. CDR1 is LGHNA, CDR2 YNFKEQ, per germline. V was pared by 1 base and J by 8 bases, with 11 bases between.

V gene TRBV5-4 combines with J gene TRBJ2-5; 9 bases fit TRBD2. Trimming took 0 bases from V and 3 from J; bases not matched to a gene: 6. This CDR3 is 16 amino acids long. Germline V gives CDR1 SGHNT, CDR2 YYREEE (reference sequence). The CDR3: CASSLAGLAGKETQYF. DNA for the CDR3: TGTGCCAGCAGCTTGGCTGGGCTAGCGGGGAAAGAGACCCAGTACTTC.

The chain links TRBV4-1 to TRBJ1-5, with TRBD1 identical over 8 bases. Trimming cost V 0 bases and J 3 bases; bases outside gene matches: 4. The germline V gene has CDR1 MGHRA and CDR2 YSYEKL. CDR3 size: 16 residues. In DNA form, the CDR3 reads TGCGCCAGCAGCCAAGATCCGGACAGGGACAATCAGCCCCAGCATTTT. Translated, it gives CASSQDPDRDNQPQHF.

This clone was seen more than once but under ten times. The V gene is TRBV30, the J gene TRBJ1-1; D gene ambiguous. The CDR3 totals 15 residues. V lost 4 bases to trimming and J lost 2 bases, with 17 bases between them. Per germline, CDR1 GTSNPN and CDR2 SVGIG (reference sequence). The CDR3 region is CAWNNIMTRNTEAFF. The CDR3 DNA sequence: TGTGCCTGGAATAACATAATGACAAGAAACACTGAAGCTTTCTTT. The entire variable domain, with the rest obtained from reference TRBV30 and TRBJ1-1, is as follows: SQTIHQWPATLVQPVGSPLSLECTVEGTSNPNLYWYRQAAGRGLQLLFYSVGIGQISSEVPQNLSASRPQDRQFILSSKKLLLSDSGFYLCAWNNIMTRNTEAFFGQGTRLTVV.

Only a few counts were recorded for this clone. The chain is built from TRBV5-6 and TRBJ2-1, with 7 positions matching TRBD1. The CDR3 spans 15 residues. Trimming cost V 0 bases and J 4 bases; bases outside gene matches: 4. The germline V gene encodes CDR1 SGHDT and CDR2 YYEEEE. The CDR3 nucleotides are TGTGCCAGCAGCTTGGCGCCACAGGGGTACAATGAGCAGTTCTTC. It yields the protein CASSLAPQGYNEQFF.

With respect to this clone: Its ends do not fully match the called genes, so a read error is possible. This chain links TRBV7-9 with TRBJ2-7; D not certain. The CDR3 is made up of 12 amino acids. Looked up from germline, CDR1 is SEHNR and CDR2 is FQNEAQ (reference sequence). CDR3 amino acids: CSSSLAGYEQYF. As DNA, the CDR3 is TGTTCCAGCAGCTTAGCCGGCTACGAGCAGTACTTC.

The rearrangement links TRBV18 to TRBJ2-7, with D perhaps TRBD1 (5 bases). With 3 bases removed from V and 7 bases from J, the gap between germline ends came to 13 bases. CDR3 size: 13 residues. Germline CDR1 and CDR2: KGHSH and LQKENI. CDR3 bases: TGTGCCAGCTCACCTCAACAGGCTGGGGAGCAGTACTTC. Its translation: CASSPQQAGEQYF.

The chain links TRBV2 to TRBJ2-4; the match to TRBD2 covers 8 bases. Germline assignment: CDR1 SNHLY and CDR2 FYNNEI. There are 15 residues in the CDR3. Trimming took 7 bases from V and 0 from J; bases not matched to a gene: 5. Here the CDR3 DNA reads TGTGCCAGCAAACTAGCGGAATTAGCCAAAAACATTCAGTACTTC. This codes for CASKLAELAKNIQYF.

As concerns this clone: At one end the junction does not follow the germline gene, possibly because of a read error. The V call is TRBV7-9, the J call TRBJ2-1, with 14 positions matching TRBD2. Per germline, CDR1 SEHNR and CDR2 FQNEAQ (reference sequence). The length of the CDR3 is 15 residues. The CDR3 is CSSSTGLAGGFEQFF. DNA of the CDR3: TGTTCCAGCAGCACTGGACTAGCGGGAGGTTTTGAGCAGTTCTTC.